The 18 T cell receptor beta chains below come from one sample, sequenced in a study of identical twins. Using its own MiXCR run on the 5' RACE reads, TCRdb lists one record per CDR3 protein. Of roughly 700,000 distinct CDR3 sequences listed, 8.6% are singletons. The same data also went into a second study, on yellow fever vaccine responses in identical twins.

The specimen was PBMCs. Receptors were obtained from a woman in her late teens or twenties in good health.

J is TRBJ2-1 and V is TRBV7-2; tentative D call: TRBD2 (6 bases). Germline CDR1 and CDR2: SGHTA and FQGNSA. The CDR3 has 16 residues. The ends were cut back, 1 base at V and 8 bases at J, with 18 bases in the middle. This CDR3 reads CASSLGEGGKRDEQFF. Here the CDR3 DNA reads TGTGCCAGCAGCTTAGGGGAAGGCGGGAAGAGAGATGAGCAGTTCTTC. The entire variable domain, with the rest obtained from reference TRBV7-2 and TRBJ2-1, is as follows: GAGVSQSPSNKVTEKGKDVELRCDPISGHTALYWYRQSLGQGLEFLIYFQGNSAPDKSGLPSDRFSAERTGGSVSTLTIQRTQQEDSAVYLCASSLGEGGKRDEQFFGPGTRLTVL.

This clonotype was counted between two and nine times. This chain links TRBV25-1 with TRBJ2-6; a weak D match, TRBD1 (5 bases). Trimming left V 4 bases short and J 4 bases short, with 14 bases between. CDR1 is MGHDK, CDR2 SYGVNS, per germline. The CDR3 loop spans 16 amino acids. CDR3 nucleotide sequence: TGTGCCAGCAGTGGGGCAGGGCCAGGGGGGGCCAACGTCCTGACTTTC. Translated, it gives CASSGAGPGGANVLTF.

The chain combines TRBV25-1 with TRBJ2-6, with unresolved D. CDR3 length: 13 amino acids. Germline V gene lookup returns CDR1 MGHDK and CDR2 SYGVNS. Trimming removed 8 bases from V and 2 bases from J, with 7 bases in between. The CDR3 bases are TGTGCCAGCGACGGACCTGGGGCCAACGTCCTGACTTTC. As protein: CASDGPGANVLTF.

This clonotype was seen more than once but under ten times. V usage is TRBV7-6 and J usage is TRBJ2-2, with D perhaps matching TRBD1 (5 bases). The CDR3 is 16 amino acids. Trimming took 0 bases from V and 6 from J, leaving 14 bases between them. Germline CDR1 and CDR2: SGHVS and FNYEAQ. CDR3 in amino acids: CASSLAGQGTAGELFF. Here the CDR3 DNA reads TGTGCCAGCAGCTTAGCGGGGCAGGGAACGGCCGGGGAGCTGTTTTTT.

V is TRBV20-1 and J is TRBJ2-3, with D possibly TRBD2 on 5 matching bases. V was pared by 5 bases and J by 8 bases, with 17 bases between. Germline V gene sequence: CDR1 DFQATT, CDR2 SNEGSKA (reference sequence). CDR3 size: 13 residues. The CDR3 bases are TGCAGTGCTCGATCGCTCGGGGATTCTACGCAGTATTTT. Translated, it gives CSARSLGDSTQYF.

This clonotype was recorded a few times. The chain employs TRBV4-3 and TRBJ2-1; 7 nucleotides agree with TRBD1. This CDR3 has 16 residues. The germline gives CDR1 LGHNA, CDR2 YSLEER. The J segment lost 2 bases and the V segment lost 0 bases, leaving 4 bases of the junction unmatched. The CDR3 DNA reads as TGCGCCAGCAGCCAAGATCGACAGGGCACCTACAATGAGCAGTTCTTC. Translating it yields CASSQDRQGTYNEQFF.

A few counts support this clonotype. The chain couples TRBV12-3 or TRBV12-4 to TRBJ1-6; no definite D call. Trimming shortened V by 7 bases and J by 7 bases, and 17 bases separated the two germline ends. The CDR3 extends over 15 amino acids. CDR3 sequence: CASNDAEARNSPLHF. The CDR3 nucleotides read TGTGCCAGCAATGACGCGGAGGCTCGAAATTCACCCCTCCACTTT.

This chain joins TRBV5-1 and TRBJ1-4, with TRBD1 matching over 9 bases. The V and J ends lost 4 bases and 7 bases, in that order; junction bases with no gene match: 5. CDR1 is SGHRS, CDR2 YFSETQ, per germline. The length of the CDR3 is 14 residues. CDR3 region: CASSEGTGFEKLFF. The CDR3 region has the DNA TGCGCCAGCAGCGAAGGGACAGGGTTTGAAAAACTGTTTTTT.

This clonotype was detected many times. The chain joins TRBV7-9 to TRBJ2-1; 9 bases align to TRBD1. The CDR3 totals 13 residues. V trimming: 5 bases; J trimming: 7 bases; junction bases outside the gene matches: 3. From germline, CDR1 is SEHNR and CDR2 FQNEAQ (reference sequence). CDR3 residues: CASSGDRGNEQFF. In DNA, the CDR3 is TGTGCCAGCAGCGGAGACAGGGGGAATGAGCAGTTCTTC.

The chain is built from TRBV28 and TRBJ2-7; 9 bases map to TRBD2. Germline V gives CDR1 MDHEN, CDR2 SYDVKM. The CDR3 consists of 15 residues. Germline trimming cut 8 bases from V and 4 bases from J; bases unmatched to any gene: 12. In nucleotides, the CDR3 is TGTGCCAGCGCTAGCGGGACACGGGCAGGGTACGAGCAGTACTTC. Its protein product is CASASGTRAGYEQYF.

The chain has TRBV7-9 and TRBJ2-3; D possibly uses TRBD1 or TRBD2 (5 bases each). Trimming stripped 11 bases from V and 0 bases from J, with 9 bases between. CDR3 size: 12 residues. Germline V lookup: CDR1 SEHNR, CDR2 FQNEAQ (reference sequence). The CDR3 sequence is CAVGTSTDTQYF. The CDR3 DNA reads as TGTGCCGTCGGGACGAGCACAGATACGCAGTATTTT.

The sample holds a few counts of this clonotype. The rearrangement uses TRBV28 and TRBJ1-5, with D uncertain. Trimming removed 6 bases at V and 3 bases at J, with 18 bases between. CDR1 and CDR2 (germline): MDHEN, SYDVKM. The CDR3 length is 16 residues. CDR3 sequence: CASRGVLERDNQPQHF. For the CDR3, the DNA is TGTGCCAGCAGAGGTGTTCTGGAACGGGACAATCAGCCCCAGCATTTT.

This clonotype has just a few counts. The gene calls are TRBV5-1 and TRBJ2-7; D may be TRBD1 (6 bases). The CDR3 length is 13 residues. The V gene lost 2 bases and the J gene lost 7 bases, with 13 bases spanning the gap. The germline V gene has CDR1 SGHRS and CDR2 YFSETQ. The CDR3 loop reads CASSFGQWEEQYF. The CDR3 bases are TGCGCCAGCAGCTTCGGACAGTGGGAAGAGCAGTACTTC.

This clonotype occurred many times. The rearrangement uses TRBV12-3 or TRBV12-4 and TRBJ2-7, with D possibly being TRBD2 (6 bases). The length of the CDR3 is 14 residues. V dropped 2 bases and J dropped 3 bases, with 11 bases sitting between them. Here the CDR3 DNA reads TGTGCCAGCAGTTTATTGCGGGGAAACTACGAGCAGTACTTC. It translates to CASSLLRGNYEQYF.

The rearrangement uses TRBV27 and TRBJ2-3; D call uncertain. The V gene's germline CDR1 is MNHEY and CDR2 SMNVEV (reference sequence). The CDR3 has 11 residues. V lost 8 bases to trimming and J lost 5 bases, with 8 bases between them. CDR3 in DNA: TGTGCCAGCTTGTACGGAGATACGCAGTATTTT. Its translation is CASLYGDTQYF.

The chain carries TRBV10-3 and TRBJ2-3; 7 nucleotides line up with TRBD2. The CDR3 has 18 residues. Germline values: CDR1 ENHRY, CDR2 SYGVKD. V lost 7 bases, J lost 3 bases, and 19 bases stayed unmatched. CDR3 coding DNA: TGTGCCATCAAGTTTGAGTGGGGGGGTTCGACAAATACAGATACGCAGTATTTT. Translation gives CAIKFEWGGSTNTDTQYF.

The chain has TRBV23-1 and TRBJ2-2, with D hard to call. TRBV23-1 is an ORF, with its function uncertain. Trimming stripped 4 bases from V and 3 bases from J, with 12 bases between. CDR3 length: 15 amino acids. The CDR3 DNA reads as TGCGCCAGCAGTCGTCTCAAATTCCACACCGGGGAGCTGTTTTTT. Amino acids: CASSRLKFHTGELFF.

V is TRBV11-2 and J is TRBJ1-4; no definite D call. V gave up 1 base and J gave up 5 bases, with 14 bases separating them. The CDR3 sequence is 16 residues long. Germline CDR1 and CDR2: SGHAT and FQNNGV. This CDR3 reads CASSLGRPYQNEKLFF. CDR3 coding DNA: TGTGCCAGCAGCTTAGGTCGACCCTACCAAAATGAAAAACTGTTTTTT.